The rows below give T cell receptor beta chains drawn from one sample of a study of vaccination and CD4 T cells after COVID-19. TCRdb ran MiXCR on the PCR reads and lists one entry per CDR3 protein. The sample lists about 9,100 distinct CDR3 sequences, over 60% occurring once. These receptors are not linked to any known antigen. Material: CD4+ T cells from blood, cultured in vitro. The receptors originated from a human donor who had recovered from COVID-19. CDR3s include the opening cysteine and the closing phenylalanine or tryptophan. Fields, in order: CDR3 protein, CDR3 DNA, D gene, clone size, J gene, V gene. D genes are given only for firm matches. Only some rows state a clone size, as once, few, many or a class for expanded clones.

CDR3aa: CATSIPRAGNTIYF
CDR3nt: TGTGCCACCAGCATACCTCGGGCTGGAAACACCATATATTTT
d_gene: .
abundance: .
j_gene: TRBJ1-3
v_gene: TRBV15

CDR3aa: CASSLGTVAYF
CDR3nt: TGTGCCAGCAGCCTAGGGACAGTCGCATATTTT
d_gene: TRBD1
abundance: once
j_gene: TRBJ1-3
v_gene: TRBV28

CDR3aa: CASSHRIAGYNEQFF
CDR3nt: TGTGCCAGCAGCCACCGAATAGCGGGTTACAATGAGCAGTTCTTC
d_gene: TRBD2
abundance: .
j_gene: TRBJ2-1
v_gene: TRBV7-9

CDR3aa: CASSIRQGTNGYTF
CDR3nt: TGTGCCAGTAGTATACGTCAGGGAACAAATGGCTACACCTTC
d_gene: .
abundance: few
j_gene: TRBJ1-2
v_gene: TRBV19

CDR3aa: CASSLQRGAQYF
CDR3nt: TGTGCCAGCAGCTTACAGAGGGGGGCCCAGTACTTC
d_gene: .
abundance: .
j_gene: TRBJ2-5
v_gene: TRBV7-2

CDR3aa: CAWSVWGTQKNTEAFF
CDR3nt: TGTGCCTGGAGTGTATGGGGAACTCAGAAGAACACTGAAGCTTTCTTT
d_gene: .
abundance: .
j_gene: TRBJ1-1
v_gene: TRBV30

CDR3aa: CASSLTLRGTQYF
CDR3nt: TGTGCCAGCAGCTTAACCCTAAGGGGGACCCAGTACTTC
d_gene: .
abundance: .
j_gene: TRBJ2-5
v_gene: TRBV7-9

CDR3aa: CASSWGSGELFF
CDR3nt: TGTGCCAGCAGCTGGGGGTCCGGGGAGCTGTTTTTT
d_gene: .
abundance: .
j_gene: TRBJ2-2
v_gene: TRBV7-9

CDR3aa: CASRLYPGLKGMGTDTQYF
CDR3nt: TGTGCCAGCAGACTTTATCCGGGACTAAAAGGGATGGGCACAGATACGCAGTATTTT
d_gene: TRBD2
abundance: .
j_gene: TRBJ2-3
v_gene: TRBV27

CDR3aa: CASSRQGGPNQPQHF
CDR3nt: TGTGCCAGCAGCAGACAGGGAGGGCCCAATCAGCCCCAGCATTTT
d_gene: TRBD1
abundance: .
j_gene: TRBJ1-5
v_gene: TRBV6-1

CDR3aa: CSARAASGGTDTQYF
CDR3nt: TGCAGTGCTAGAGCGGCTAGCGGGGGCACAGATACGCAGTATTTT
d_gene: TRBD2
abundance: .
j_gene: TRBJ2-3
v_gene: TRBV20-1

CDR3aa: CASSYGTASGQPQHF
CDR3nt: TGTGCCAGCAGTTACGGGACCGCCTCGGGACAGCCCCAGCATTTT
d_gene: .
abundance: .
j_gene: TRBJ1-5
v_gene: TRBV6-5

CDR3aa: CAISVQRGNQETQYF
CDR3nt: TGTGCCATCAGTGTACAGCGGGGGAATCAAGAGACCCAGTACTTC
d_gene: TRBD2
abundance: few
j_gene: TRBJ2-5
v_gene: TRBV10-3

CDR3aa: CASSIEGHTGTYEQYF
CDR3nt: TGTGCCAGTAGTATAGAGGGACACACGGGGACCTACGAGCAGTACTTC
d_gene: .
abundance: .
j_gene: TRBJ2-7
v_gene: TRBV19

CDR3aa: CASSLDARDNEQFF
CDR3nt: TGTGCCAGCAGCTTAGACGCAAGAGACAATGAGCAGTTCTTC
d_gene: .
abundance: .
j_gene: TRBJ2-1
v_gene: TRBV7-2

CDR3aa: CASSPDYRNEQYF
CDR3nt: TGTGCCAGCAGCCCAGACTATAGGAACGAGCAGTACTTC
d_gene: .
abundance: once
j_gene: TRBJ2-7
v_gene: TRBV7-9

CDR3aa: CASSPSPDRGDNQPQHF
CDR3nt: TGTGCCAGCAGTCCCTCCCCGGACAGGGGTGACAATCAGCCCCAGCATTTT
d_gene: TRBD1
abundance: few
j_gene: TRBJ1-5
v_gene: TRBV6-1

CDR3aa: CASRGPINQPQHF
CDR3nt: TGTGCCAGCAGGGGGCCAATCAATCAGCCCCAGCATTTT
d_gene: .
abundance: .
j_gene: TRBJ1-5
v_gene: TRBV28

CDR3aa: CASGRSTDTQYF
CDR3nt: TGTGCCAGCGGAAGGAGCACAGATACGCAGTATTTT
d_gene: .
abundance: .
j_gene: TRBJ2-3
v_gene: TRBV6-1

CDR3aa: CASREYSGSTSTDTQYF
CDR3nt: TGTGCCAGCAGGGAGTACTCGGGCAGCACTAGCACAGATACGCAGTATTTT
d_gene: .
abundance: .
j_gene: TRBJ2-3
v_gene: TRBV7-9

CDR3aa: CASSYGTSGDEQFF
CDR3nt: TGTGCCAGCAGCTACGGGACTAGCGGGGATGAGCAGTTCTTC
d_gene: TRBD2
abundance: .
j_gene: TRBJ2-1
v_gene: TRBV7-9

CDR3aa: CASSLAGSQETQYF
CDR3nt: TGTGCCAGCAGCCTAGCGGGGTCCCAAGAGACCCAGTACTTC
d_gene: TRBD2
abundance: .
j_gene: TRBJ2-5
v_gene: TRBV7-9

CDR3aa: CASSPTLLQGPGGYTF
CDR3nt: TGTGCCAGCAGTCCTACCCTCCTACAGGGTCCCGGTGGCTACACCTTC
d_gene: .
abundance: few
j_gene: TRBJ1-2
v_gene: TRBV27

CDR3aa: CASSRMTGFGYTF
CDR3nt: TGTGCCAGCAGCCGGATGACAGGGTTCGGCTACACCTTC
d_gene: TRBD1
abundance: .
j_gene: TRBJ1-2
v_gene: TRBV14

CDR3aa: CATEGGALNSPLHF
CDR3nt: TGTGCCACCGAAGGGGGGGCTTTGAATTCACCCCTCCACTTT
d_gene: .
abundance: .
j_gene: TRBJ1-6
v_gene: TRBV6-1

CDR3aa: CSAPGVTSGRAGSTDTQYF
CDR3nt: TGCAGTGCCCCTGGGGTGACTAGCGGGAGGGCCGGGAGCACAGATACGCAGTATTTT
d_gene: TRBD2
abundance: few
j_gene: TRBJ2-3
v_gene: TRBV20-1

CDR3aa: CASSLSGTQTSDTQYF
CDR3nt: TGTGCCAGCAGCTTATCGGGGACGCAAACGTCAGATACGCAGTATTTT
d_gene: .
abundance: .
j_gene: TRBJ2-3
v_gene: TRBV7-2

CDR3aa: CASRRDSAYNEQFF
CDR3nt: TGTGCCAGCAGGCGGGACAGCGCCTACAATGAGCAGTTCTTC
d_gene: .
abundance: large
j_gene: TRBJ2-1
v_gene: TRBV2

CDR3aa: CASSEDRALWYEQYF
CDR3nt: TGTGCCAGCAGCGAGGACAGGGCCTTATGGTACGAGCAGTACTTC
d_gene: TRBD1
abundance: few
j_gene: TRBJ2-7
v_gene: TRBV7-9

CDR3aa: CASSYSSGREGSPLHF
CDR3nt: TGTGCCAGCAGTTACTCGTCCGGCAGGGAGGGCTCACCCCTCCACTTT
d_gene: .
abundance: .
j_gene: TRBJ1-6
v_gene: TRBV6-5

CDR3aa: CASKPGQRYEQYF
CDR3nt: TGTGCCAGCAAACCGGGACAGCGGTACGAGCAGTACTTC
d_gene: TRBD1
abundance: .
j_gene: TRBJ2-7
v_gene: TRBV6-1

CDR3aa: CSARSSMNTEAFF
CDR3nt: TGCAGTGCTAGATCAAGCATGAACACTGAAGCTTTCTTT
d_gene: .
abundance: .
j_gene: TRBJ1-1
v_gene: TRBV20-1

CDR3aa: CASRIDRWGDQPQHF
CDR3nt: TGTGCCAGCAGGATCGACAGGTGGGGTGATCAGCCCCAGCATTTT
d_gene: .
abundance: .
j_gene: TRBJ1-5
v_gene: TRBV6-1

CDR3aa: CASSPTGGAYEQYF
CDR3nt: TGTGCCAGCTCACCCACAGGGGGCGCCTACGAGCAGTACTTC
d_gene: TRBD1
abundance: .
j_gene: TRBJ2-7
v_gene: TRBV18

CDR3aa: CASSIADSANQPQHF
CDR3nt: TGTGCCAGTAGTATTGCGGACAGCGCCAATCAGCCCCAGCATTTT
d_gene: .
abundance: .
j_gene: TRBJ1-5
v_gene: TRBV19

CDR3aa: CASTLGGQGRLDNQPQHF
CDR3nt: TGTGCCAGCACCCTGGGGGGACAGGGGCGTCTCGACAATCAGCCCCAGCATTTT
d_gene: TRBD1
abundance: .
j_gene: TRBJ1-5
v_gene: TRBV28

CDR3aa: CASSEQGSNEQFF
CDR3nt: TGCGCCAGCAGTGAACAGGGAAGCAATGAGCAGTTCTTC
d_gene: .
abundance: once
j_gene: TRBJ2-1
v_gene: TRBV10-1

CDR3aa: CSARERQLSYEQYF
CDR3nt: TGCAGTGCTAGAGAGAGGCAGCTTTCCTACGAGCAGTACTTC
d_gene: .
abundance: .
j_gene: TRBJ2-7
v_gene: TRBV20-1

CDR3aa: CASKTSGNRDYGYTF
CDR3nt: TGTGCCAGCAAAACCTCCGGGAACCGTGACTATGGCTACACCTTC
d_gene: .
abundance: .
j_gene: TRBJ1-2
v_gene: TRBV5-5

CDR3aa: CASSPLAGEYNEQFF
CDR3nt: TGTGCCAGCAGCCCCCTAGCGGGCGAATACAATGAGCAGTTCTTC
d_gene: TRBD2
abundance: .
j_gene: TRBJ2-1
v_gene: TRBV7-2

CDR3aa: CSAFNTGTPNGYTF
CDR3nt: TGCAGTGCTTTCAACACAGGGACGCCTAATGGCTACACCTTC
d_gene: .
abundance: .
j_gene: TRBJ1-2
v_gene: TRBV20-1

CDR3aa: CASSSKGQGVEAFF
CDR3nt: TGTGCCAGCAGCTCAAAAGGACAGGGGGTTGAAGCTTTCTTT
d_gene: TRBD1
abundance: .
j_gene: TRBJ1-1
v_gene: TRBV7-9

CDR3aa: CASSQTREGGYTF
CDR3nt: TGTGCCAGCAGCCAGACCAGGGAGGGTGGCTACACCTTC
d_gene: .
abundance: .
j_gene: TRBJ1-2
v_gene: TRBV4-2

CDR3aa: CASSLVIRNEQFF
CDR3nt: TGTGCCAGCAGCTTAGTCATCAGGAATGAGCAGTTCTTC
d_gene: .
abundance: .
j_gene: TRBJ2-1
v_gene: TRBV11-2

CDR3aa: CATSPASGVPDTQYF
CDR3nt: TGTGCCACCAGTCCGGCTAGTGGCGTCCCGGATACGCAGTATTTT
d_gene: .
abundance: .
j_gene: TRBJ2-3
v_gene: TRBV24-1

CDR3aa: CSARPRGQEKLFF
CDR3nt: TGCAGTGCTAGACCGCGGGGGCAGGAAAAACTGTTTTTT
d_gene: .
abundance: .
j_gene: TRBJ1-4
v_gene: TRBV20-1

CDR3aa: CSVLTSGGASTDTQYF
CDR3nt: TGCAGTGTCCTGACTAGCGGGGGCGCTAGCACAGATACGCAGTATTTT
d_gene: TRBD2
abundance: .
j_gene: TRBJ2-3
v_gene: TRBV20-1

CDR3aa: CASTRGGGKEPLHF
CDR3nt: TGTGCCAGCACCCGGGGGGGGGGCAAGGAACCCCTCCACTTT
d_gene: .
abundance: .
j_gene: TRBJ1-6
v_gene: TRBV6-1

CDR3aa: CASYDITEAFF
CDR3nt: TGTGCCAGCTATGATATCACTGAAGCTTTCTTT
d_gene: .
abundance: .
j_gene: TRBJ1-1
v_gene: TRBV6-1

CDR3aa: CASSPGLAGLTDTQYF
CDR3nt: TGTGCCAGCAGCCCCGGACTAGCGGGTCTCACAGATACGCAGTATTTT
d_gene: TRBD2
abundance: .
j_gene: TRBJ2-3
v_gene: TRBV25-1

CDR3aa: CASSFAYPGRGETQYF
CDR3nt: TGTGCCAGCAGCTTTGCTTACCCAGGGAGGGGAGAGACCCAGTACTTC
d_gene: TRBD2
abundance: .
j_gene: TRBJ2-5
v_gene: TRBV7-9

CDR3aa: CASSYGPSKNQPQHF
CDR3nt: TGTGCCAGCAGTTACGGCCCCAGTAAAAATCAGCCCCAGCATTTT
d_gene: .
abundance: .
j_gene: TRBJ1-5
v_gene: TRBV6-5

CDR3aa: CASSRDFPNTEAFF
CDR3nt: TGTGCCAGCAGCCGGGACTTCCCGAACACTGAAGCTTTCTTT
d_gene: .
abundance: .
j_gene: TRBJ1-1
v_gene: TRBV6-1

CDR3aa: CASSYPSGSSYEQYF
CDR3nt: TGTGCCAGCAGCTACCCCTCAGGGAGCTCCTACGAGCAGTACTTC
d_gene: .
abundance: once
j_gene: TRBJ2-7
v_gene: TRBV7-9